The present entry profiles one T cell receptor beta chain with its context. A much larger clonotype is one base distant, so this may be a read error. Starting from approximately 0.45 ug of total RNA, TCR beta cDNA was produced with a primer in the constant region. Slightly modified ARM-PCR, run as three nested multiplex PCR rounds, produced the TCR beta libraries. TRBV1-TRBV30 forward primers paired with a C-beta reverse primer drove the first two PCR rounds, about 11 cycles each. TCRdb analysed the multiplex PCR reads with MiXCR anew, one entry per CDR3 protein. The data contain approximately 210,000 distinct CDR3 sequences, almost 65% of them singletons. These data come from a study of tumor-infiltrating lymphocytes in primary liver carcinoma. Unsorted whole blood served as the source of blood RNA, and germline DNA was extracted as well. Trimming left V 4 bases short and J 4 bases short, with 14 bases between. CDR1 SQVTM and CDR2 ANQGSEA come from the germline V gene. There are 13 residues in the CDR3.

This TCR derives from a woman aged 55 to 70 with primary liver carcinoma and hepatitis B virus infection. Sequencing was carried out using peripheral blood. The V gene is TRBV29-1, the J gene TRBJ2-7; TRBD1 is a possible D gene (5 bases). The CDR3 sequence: CSVALGASYEQYF. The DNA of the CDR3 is TGCAGCGTTGCGTTAGGGGCGTCTTACGAGCAGTACTTC.